This T cell receptor (beta chain) was retrieved from a study of blood T cell repertoires in COVID-19. In the study overall: Acute-phase and convalescent COVID-19 samples originated in the United States, Italy and Spain. Sample material is recorded as cDNA or gDNA derived from T cells, B-cell-depleted T cells, or PBMCs.

The authors' processing: For nucleated cells, counts were estimated from reference gene primer amplification. Method: immunoSEQ multiplex PCR; TCRdb's copy keeps in-frame clones and lacks some. The V and J calls and the clone size are those of that table, but D and trimming were determined from the DNA. The sample lists 50,000 to 80,000 clones, around 90% seen once, with approximately 10% in the top ten. Germline lookup yields CDR1 MDHEN and CDR2 SYDVKM. This CDR3 region has 14 residues. The V end lost 5 bases, the J end lost 3 bases, and 14 bases lay between the germline ends. Sequencing input: peripheral blood. This clonotype was sampled from a woman older than 75 with active COVID-19. The genes are TRBV28 and TRBJ2-7; D might be TRBD1 (6 bases). In DNA, the CDR3 is TGTGCCAGCAGTGCTTTGGACAGCTACTACGAGCAGTACTTC. Its protein product is CASSALDSYYEQYF.